These T cell receptor beta chains were read from a single sample in a study of beta chain features in type 1 diabetes. Generated by immunoSEQ multiplex PCR, the TCRdb table keeps only in-frame clones and is missing some. The profile covers approximately 730,000 clones, with roughly 12% appearing a single time and about 0.02% taken by the ten largest. The sample consisted of naive CD4+ T cells from blood. These receptors came from a man aged 18-30 years with type 1 diabetes. The conserved cysteine and the conserved F or W are not part of the CDR3 here. The D gene is left open where the match is weak.

D: NA
V: TRBV6-1
J: TRBJ1-1
CDR3: ASNPTENTEAF

D: NA
V: TRBV18
J: TRBJ1-1
CDR3: ASSPYRDTEAF

D: TRBD1
V: TRBV19
J: TRBJ2-3
CDR3: ASKDRATGDTQY

D: NA
V: TRBV7-2
J: TRBJ1-2
CDR3: ASSSPGHYYGYT

D: NA
V: TRBV29-1
J: TRBJ1-5
CDR3: SVGGYSNQPQH

D: NA
V: TRBV27
J: TRBJ2-6
CDR3: ASSARGASGANVLT

D: TRBD2
V: TRBV10-2
J: TRBJ2-3
CDR3: ASSEFAQRGGRSTQY

D: NA
V: TRBV15
J: TRBJ2-7
CDR3: ATSREVGGAYEQY

D: NA
V: TRBV28
J: TRBJ2-7
CDR3: ASSPTYEQY

D: NA
V: TRBV6-5
J: TRBJ2-2
CDR3: ASSYSRNTGELF

D: NA
V: TRBV15
J: TRBJ1-1
CDR3: ATSRDLPTVNTEAF

D: NA
V: TRBV28
J: TRBJ2-5
CDR3: ASSAGARETQY

D: NA
V: TRBV11-2
J: TRBJ1-4
CDR3: ASTRTAGNEKLF

D: NA
V: TRBV7-2
J: TRBJ1-5
CDR3: ASSQPGSLAGAQH

D: NA
V: TRBV2
J: TRBJ2-7
CDR3: ASNLDGYEQY

D: TRBD1
V: TRBV9
J: TRBJ1-6
CDR3: ASSGQGPGNSPLH

D: NA
V: TRBV13
J: TRBJ1-1
CDR3: ASSLRQDFPNTEAF

D: TRBD1
V: TRBV30
J: TRBJ1-2
CDR3: ARGTGNNYGYT

D: NA
V: TRBV27
J: TRBJ2-1
CDR3: ASSLSQGRNEQF

D: TRBD2
V: TRBV10-3
J: TRBJ2-5
CDR3: ATRPGLEETQY

D: NA
V: TRBV5-1
J: TRBJ2-7
CDR3: ASSIGQSYEQY

D: NA
V: TRBV25-1
J: TRBJ2-7
CDR3: ASRSRGLAYEQY

D: NA
V: TRBV5-1
J: TRBJ2-5
CDR3: ASSLNRAQETQY

D: NA
V: TRBV20-1
J: TRBJ1-1
CDR3: SALANTEAF

D: NA
V: TRBV2
J: TRBJ2-3
CDR3: ASSDTGLAPTDTQY

D: TRBD1
V: TRBV29-1
J: TRBJ1-1
CDR3: SVFNRDSPEAF

D: NA
V: TRBV10-2
J: TRBJ2-1
CDR3: ASSTYNEQF

D: NA
V: TRBV28
J: TRBJ1-4
CDR3: ASSPTGQLNEKLF

D: NA
V: TRBV27
J: TRBJ1-2
CDR3: ASSPETGANYGYT

D: NA
V: TRBV6-1
J: TRBJ1-1
CDR3: ASSEALKSPEAF

D: NA
V: TRBV19
J: TRBJ1-1
CDR3: ASSFDMNTEAF

D: NA
V: TRBV2
J: TRBJ2-3
CDR3: ASRTGLGSDTQY

D: NA
V: TRBV20-1
J: TRBJ1-2
CDR3: SASFRDGYT

D: NA
V: TRBV5-1
J: TRBJ2-4
CDR3: ASSSPAGAAKNIQY

D: TRBD2
V: TRBV25-1
J: TRBJ2-5
CDR3: ASSESGGETQY

D: NA
V: TRBV15
J: TRBJ1-2
CDR3: ATRNFNYGYT

D: NA
V: TRBV28
J: TRBJ2-4
CDR3: ASSFVYAKNIQY

D: TRBD1
V: TRBV6-1
J: TRBJ2-7
CDR3: ASRTGGRFEQY

D: NA
V: TRBV11-3
J: TRBJ2-5
CDR3: ASSEQGSQETQY

D: TRBD1
V: TRBV5-1
J: TRBJ2-5
CDR3: ASSSRQGTETQY

D: NA
V: TRBV2
J: TRBJ2-1
CDR3: ASSEISYNEQF

D: NA
V: TRBV5-1
J: TRBJ1-5
CDR3: ASSPSLNQPQH

D: NA
V: TRBV2
J: TRBJ1-5
CDR3: ASSEDPIAQH

D: TRBD1
V: TRBV30
J: TRBJ2-3
CDR3: AWSVQGADTQY

D: NA
V: TRBV5-1
J: TRBJ1-1
CDR3: ASSLAGARAF

D: TRBD1
V: TRBV4-1
J: TRBJ2-5
CDR3: ASSQPDRDSETQY

D: NA
V: TRBV7-9
J: TRBJ2-7
CDR3: ASTSGGRTEYEQY

D: NA
V: TRBV6-1
J: TRBJ1-2
CDR3: ASSPHSWDGYGYT

D: TRBD1
V: TRBV9
J: TRBJ1-2
CDR3: ASSADRDGYT

D: NA
V: TRBV5-1
J: TRBJ2-1
CDR3: ASSLVPGNEQF

D: TRBD1
V: TRBV6-6
J: TRBJ1-2
CDR3: ASSQNRGLANYGYT

D: TRBD1
V: TRBV19
J: TRBJ2-1
CDR3: ASTRDREGGNEQF

D: NA
V: TRBV11-1
J: TRBJ2-6
CDR3: ASSLGTATSGANVLT

D: TRBD1
V: TRBV5-4
J: TRBJ1-2
CDR3: ASSDPGQGIDGYT

D: NA
V: TRBV6-1
J: TRBJ2-2
CDR3: ASSPRRAGELF